The sequence of this T cell receptor (beta chain) was determined in a study of early T cells in non-severe SARS-CoV-2 infection. Study-level information: Sequencing of unsorted whole blood was done on bulk RNA, leaving chains unpaired.

Germline V gene data show CDR1 as SQVTM and CDR2 as ANQGSEA. V dropped 3 bases and J dropped 3; count of bases not matched to a gene: 8. This CDR3 is 15 amino acids long. Study results and limitations: Anti-spike CD8 responses were favored in VDJdb matching, and private and CD4 specificities were missed.

As part of library construction, unique molecular identifiers were attached to individual cDNA molecules. TCRdb reanalysed the 5' RACE reads using MiXCR and keeps one entry per CDR3 protein. Of around 25,000 distinct CDR3 sequences listed, approximately 4.4% are singletons. This clonotype has ten or more counts. Its antigen is still unknown. This chain links TRBV29-1 with TRBJ1-5; TRBD1 aligns across 7 bases. Material for sequencing was whole blood. The clonotype originates from an adult who was a healthcare worker with PCR-confirmed SARS-CoV-2 infection or an uninfected control (not recorded which). CDR3 coding DNA: TGCAGCGTTGATTCGGGAACAGGGGCCAATCAGCCCCAGCATTTT. This gives the protein CSVDSGTGANQPQHF.